One and the same sample provided the 10 T cell receptor beta chains below, sequenced in a study of T cell repertoires in cytomegalovirus infection. TCRdb called the reads again in MiXCR, with one record for every CDR3 protein. Seen here are approximately 250,000 distinct CDR3 sequences, 22% observed once, and the top ten hold about 20%. Specimen: CD8+ T cells from PBMCs. The receptors originated from a human donor in good health (CMV status not recorded). Some clones in this sample may be carry-over from other donors' samples.

This clonotype occurred many times. The CDR3 spells CASSGRQGIYNEQFF. The CDR3 coding sequence is TGTGCCAGCAGTGGGAGACAGGGGATTTACAATGAGCAGTTCTTC. The chain joins TRBV2 to TRBJ2-1, with 8 positions matching TRBD1. The trim removed 4 bases at V and 4 bases at J, leaving 6 bases unmatched. This CDR3 comprises 15 residues. CDR1 SNHLY and CDR2 FYNNEI come from the germline V gene.

Many counts were recorded for this clonotype. CDR3 region: CASSLDEGQLSGANVLTF. In DNA, the CDR3 is TGTGCCAGCAGCTTAGATGAGGGACAGCTCTCTGGGGCCAACGTCCTGACTTTC. The genes are TRBV11-2 and TRBJ2-6, with 7 bases fitting TRBD1. Trimming removed 0 bases from V and 0 bases from J; junction bases left unmatched: 5. Germline values: CDR1 SGHAT, CDR2 FQNNGV. CDR3 length: 18 residues. The variable domain in full, with the rest retrieved from reference TRBV11-2 and TRBJ2-6, is EAGVAQSPRYKIIEKRQSVAFWCNPISGHATLYWYQQILGQGPKLLIQFQNNGVVDDSQLPKDRFSAERLKGVDSTLKIQPAKLEDSAVYLCASSLDEGQLSGANVLTFGAGSRLTVL.

V and J are TRBV7-9 and TRBJ1-3; D is unresolved. In germline, CDR1 is SEHNR, CDR2 FQNEAQ (reference sequence). Between the trimmed V and J ends, which lost 0 bases and 2 bases, there was a span of 14 bases. This CDR3 is 17 amino acids long. CDR3 residues: CASSLAPPEWAGNTIYF. The CDR3 DNA sequence: TGTGCCAGCAGCTTAGCGCCCCCAGAGTGGGCTGGAAACACCATATATTTT.

Ten or more counts support this clonotype. This sequence joins TRBV7-7 and TRBJ2-1, with D perhaps being TRBD1 or TRBD2 (6 bases each). Germline CDR1 reads SSHAT; CDR2 reads FNYEAQ (reference sequence). The CDR3 runs 13 residues. The V end lost 0 bases, the J end lost 9 bases, and 9 bases lay between the germline ends. CDR3 amino acids: CASSLAEGGEQFF. For the CDR3, the DNA is TGTGCCAGCAGCTTAGCGGAGGGGGGTGAGCAGTTCTTC.

The chain's CDR3 is CASGQPGDYNEQFF. The CDR3, as DNA: TGTGCCAGCGGTCAGCCGGGGGACTACAATGAGCAGTTCTTC. This sequence joins TRBV11-2 and TRBJ2-1, with a tentative D call TRBD2 (6 bases). The germline V and J ends were trimmed by 8 bases and 3 bases, with 14 bases remaining between them. The CDR3 runs to 14 residues. Germline V gene data show CDR1 as SGHAT and CDR2 as FQNNGV. The entire variable domain, with the rest obtained from reference TRBV11-2 and TRBJ2-1, is as follows: EAGVAQSPRYKIIEKRQSVAFWCNPISGHATLYWYQQILGQGPKLLIQFQNNGVVDDSQLPKDRFSAERLKGVDSTLKIQPAKLEDSAVYLCASGQPGDYNEQFFGPGTRLTVL.

V usage is TRBV7-8 and J usage is TRBJ1-1; D ambiguous. The length of the CDR3 is 14 residues. The V gene's germline CDR1 is SGHVS and CDR2 FQNEAQ. V was shortened by 5 bases and J by 2 bases, with 12 bases between the two germline ends. The DNA for the CDR3 is TGTGCCAGCAGCCCCCGGTTCCTAAACACTGAAGCTTTCTTT. This translates into CASSPRFLNTEAFF.

There are a few counts of this clonotype. The chain carries TRBV6-7 and TRBJ1-2, with TRBD1 matching over 7 bases. TRBV6-7 is recorded as an ORF, its role being uncertain. V lost 6 bases, J lost 0 bases, and 4 bases stayed unmatched. The CDR3 loop spans 14 amino acids. The CDR3 here is CASRGGQTNYGYTF. The CDR3 DNA follows: TGTGCCAGCAGGGGGGGACAGACTAACTATGGCTACACCTTC.

The chain recombines TRBV10-3 with TRBJ2-7; D not resolved. Looked up from germline, CDR1 is ENHRY and CDR2 is SYGVKD. With 4 bases removed from V and 4 bases from J, the gap between germline ends came to 20 bases. This CDR3 comprises 16 residues. The CDR3 DNA is TGTGCCATCAGTGGCCCTGGAGATCGTATTGAATACGAGCAGTACTTC. Amino acids: CAISGPGDRIEYEQYF.

Concerning this clonotype itself: Just one base apart from a much larger clone, this may be a read error. J is TRBJ2-1 and V is TRBV7-4; possibly TRBD2 for D (5 bases). The CDR3 runs to 12 residues. The germline V gene encodes CDR1 SGHVT and CDR2 SQSDAQ. As DNA, the CDR3 is TGTGCCAACAGCCCGGGGAACAATGAGCAGTTCTTC. It translates to CANSPGNNEQFF.

Ten or more counts support this clonotype. The chain recombines TRBV25-1 with TRBJ2-2, with 8 bases fitting TRBD1. The CDR3 consists of 17 residues. CDR1 MGHDK and CDR2 SYGVNS come from the germline V gene. With V trimmed by 6 bases and J by 6 bases, 15 bases remained unmatched. CDR3 sequence reads: CASRLGQGSSGAGELFF. In nucleotides, the CDR3 is TGTGCCAGCAGGCTAGGACAGGGAAGTAGTGGTGCCGGGGAGCTGTTTTTT.